These 26 T cell receptor beta chains came from one sample sequenced in a study of cytomegalovirus exposure and HLA in healthy donors. In the PCR, 60 Vbeta and 13 Jbeta primers were used. Assay used: immunoSEQ multiplex PCR; TCRdb lists only in-frame clones, some missing. The sample's table shows tens of thousands of clones. Sequencing input: PBMCs. The receptors were sampled from a woman aged 40 to 50 in good health and CMV-seronegative.

The gene calls are TRBV20-1 and TRBJ2-3, with 8 bases identical to TRBD2. Looked up from germline, CDR1 is DFQATT and CDR2 is SNEGSKA (reference sequence). The CDR3 is 10 amino acids. With V trimmed by 2 bases and J by 12 bases, 1 base remained unmatched. CDR3 DNA: TGCAGTGCTAGACTAGCGGGTCAGTATTTT. This translates into CSARLAGQYF.

The genes are TRBV7-2 and TRBJ2-7; 8 bases map to TRBD2. CDR3 length: 15 residues. J gave up 1 base and V 0 bases, and 2 bases lay outside the gene matches. From germline, CDR1 is SGHTA and CDR2 FQGNSA. Here the CDR3 DNA reads TGTGCCAGCAGCTTAGCCCCTAGCGGGTCCTACGAGCAGTACTTC. Its protein product is CASSLAPSGSYEQYF.

The chain links TRBV4-2 to TRBJ2-2; TRBD2 matches at 8 bases. This CDR3 comprises 19 residues. The V and J ends lost 1 base and 0 bases, in that order; junction bases with no gene match: 10. Germline V gene sequence: CDR1 LGHNA, CDR2 YNFKEQ. The CDR3 loop reads CASSQGRAGGLPNTGELFF. The CDR3 region has the DNA TGTGCCAGCAGCCAAGGGCGCGCGGGAGGACTACCGAACACCGGGGAGCTGTTTTTT.

This chain uses TRBV9 with TRBJ1-4; maybe TRBD1 (5 bases). Germline CDR1 and CDR2: SGDLS and YYNGEE. V lost 0 bases and J lost 3, with 9 bases in between. The CDR3 spans 15 residues. The CDR3 sequence: CASSVDWGANEKLFF. CDR3 sequence (DNA): TGTGCCAGCAGCGTAGATTGGGGGGCTAATGAAAAACTGTTTTTT. Full variable domain (rest looked up from reference TRBV9 and TRBJ1-4): DSGVTQTPKHLITATGQRVTLRCSPRSGDLSVYWYQQSLDQGLQFLIQYYNGEERAKGNILERFSAQQFPDLHSELNLSSLELGDSALYFCASSVDWGANEKLFFGSGTQLSVL.

The chain couples TRBV10-3 to TRBJ1-2; a weak D match, TRBD1 (6 bases). V was cut by 8 bases and J by 8 bases, with 12 bases left in between. In germline, CDR1 is ENHRY, CDR2 SYGVKD. The CDR3 totals 11 residues. The CDR3 here is CAIRYREGYTF. The CDR3 DNA sequence: TGTGCCATCCGATACAGGGAAGGCTACACCTTC.

The V call is TRBV6-5, the J call TRBJ2-7, with TRBD2 matching over 11 bases. The J segment lost 3 bases and the V segment lost 5 bases, leaving 3 bases of the junction unmatched. The CDR3 covers 14 residues. Germline V gene lookup returns CDR1 MNHEY and CDR2 SVGAGI. The CDR3 here is CASSATSGSYEQYF. As DNA, the CDR3 is TGTGCCAGCAGTGCTACTAGCGGGAGCTACGAGCAGTACTTC.

On this clone itself: One junction end disagrees with the germline gene, perhaps due to a read error. J is TRBJ1-4 and V is TRBV19; no definite D call. The CDR3 has 14 amino acids. Germline CDR1 and CDR2: LNHDA and SQIVND (reference sequence). In DNA, the CDR3 is TGTGCCAGTAGTATCGCCAGGTCTCCCAGTGGGAGTATTTTT. It yields the protein CASSIARSPSGSIF.

The gene calls are TRBV6-4 and TRBJ2-5, with D tentatively TRBD1 (5 bases). CDR1 and CDR2 (germline): MRHNA, SNTAGT. The CDR3 covers 13 residues. The V gene lost 4 bases and the J gene lost 7 bases, with 13 bases spanning the gap. This chain's CDR3 is CASSAGRDTTQYF. Here the CDR3 DNA reads TGTGCCAGCAGTGCGGGCAGGGATACGACCCAGTACTTC.

The V gene is TRBV2, the J gene TRBJ1-1; D is undetermined. The CDR3 consists of 13 residues. V lost 7 bases and J 1 base, leaving 10 bases between the germline ends. Germline CDR1 and CDR2: SNHLY and FYNNEI. The CDR3 DNA reads as TGTGCCAGCAACCGTCAGGAGAACACTGAAGCTTTCTTT. This encodes CASNRQENTEAFF.

The V and J genes are TRBV18 and TRBJ2-1, with 7 bases fitting TRBD1. Germline-derived CDR1 and CDR2 are KGHSH and LQKENI. This CDR3 comprises 14 residues. V was clipped by 5 bases and J by 5 bases; unmatched bases: 6. The CDR3, as DNA: TGTGCCAGCTCAACGACAGGGTCGGACAATGAGCAGTTCTTC. This encodes CASSTTGSDNEQFF.

The rearrangement joins TRBV9 to TRBJ1-3, with no clear D. The germline V gene encodes CDR1 SGDLS and CDR2 YYNGEE. V lost 5 bases, J lost 4 bases, and 10 bases lay in between. This CDR3 is 13 amino acids long. The CDR3, as DNA: TGTGCCAGCAGGGAAACGGGGGGAAACACCATATATTTT. Translation: CASRETGGNTIYF.

The chain combines TRBV28 with TRBJ2-7, with 13 bases lining up with TRBD2. CDR3 size: 14 residues. V lost 6 bases and J lost 4; bases outside the gene matches: 3. Germline values: CDR1 MDHEN, CDR2 SYDVKM. CDR3 region: CASRGLAGPYEQYF. The CDR3 DNA reads TGTGCCAGCAGGGGACTAGCGGGACCTTACGAGCAGTACTTC.

Notes on this clone: The junction and the germline gene differ at one end; a read error may be behind it. The V and J genes are TRBV20-1 and TRBJ1-1; maybe TRBD1 (5 bases). Germline lookup yields CDR1 DFQATT and CDR2 SNEGSKA (reference sequence). The CDR3 is made up of 11 amino acids. Written as DNA, the CDR3 is TGCAGTGCCGTGGGGGGTTCTGAGGCTTTCTTT. As protein: CSAVGGSEAFF.

V usage is TRBV4-1 and J usage is TRBJ2-1, with 8 bases fitting TRBD2. Trimming took 3 bases from V and 9 from J; bases not matched to a gene: 7. The CDR3 has 14 amino acids. Germline V gene lookup returns CDR1 MGHRA and CDR2 YSYEKL. CDR3 region: CASSQEREWGEQFF. CDR3 in DNA: TGCGCCAGCAGCCAGGAGCGGGAGTGGGGTGAGCAGTTCTTC.

The chain recombines TRBV10-3 with TRBJ2-7; 9 bases match TRBD2. This CDR3 region has 13 residues. V shed 10 bases and J 7 bases; nucleotides not matched to a gene: 11. Germline V gene lookup returns CDR1 ENHRY and CDR2 SYGVKD. Written as DNA, the CDR3 is TGTGCCAGCGGGACTAGCCCCGTCTCAGAGCAGTACTTC. The encoded protein is CASGTSPVSEQYF.

The chain carries TRBV28 and TRBJ2-7; 10 nucleotides match TRBD1. J gave up 7 bases and V 5 bases, and 11 bases lay outside the gene matches. Germline loops: CDR1 MDHEN, CDR2 SYDVKM. CDR3 size: 15 residues. The CDR3: CASSPPGQGMKEQYF. The CDR3 region has the DNA TGTGCCAGCAGTCCTCCGGGACAGGGGATGAAAGAGCAGTACTTC.

The chain joins TRBV5-4 to TRBJ2-7, with TRBD2 matching 10 bases. The CDR3 runs 15 residues. Germline V gene lookup returns CDR1 SGHNT and CDR2 YYREEE (reference sequence). V lost 0 bases, J lost 6 bases, and 6 bases stayed unmatched. The CDR3 protein is CASSLGASGSGEQYF. DNA for the CDR3: TGTGCCAGCAGCTTGGGAGCTAGCGGGAGCGGCGAGCAGTACTTC. Complete variable domain (other parts from reference TRBV5-4 and TRBJ2-7): ETGVTQSPTHLIKTRGQQVTLRCSSQSGHNTVSWYQQALGQGPQFIFQYYREEENGRGNFPPRFSGLQFPNYSSELNVNALELDDSALYLCASSLGASGSGEQYFGPGTRLTVT.

The chain couples TRBV30 to TRBJ1-5; D remains unclear. This CDR3 contains 14 residues. V was trimmed by 3 bases and J by 0 bases, leaving 9 bases between them. CDR1 and CDR2 from the germline V gene are GTSNPN and SVGIG (reference sequence). In nucleotides, the CDR3 is TGTGCCTGGAGGGATAGAGGTAGCAATCAGCCCCAGCATTTT. Translating it yields CAWRDRGSNQPQHF.

The V gene is TRBV5-4, the J gene TRBJ2-5; TRBD2 agrees at 11 bases. The CDR3 is 16 amino acids. Losses at the gene ends were 4 bases for V and 5 bases for J; bases not matched to a gene: 10. The V gene's germline CDR1 is SGHNT and CDR2 YYREEE (reference sequence). The CDR3 reads CASSRSGRALGETQYF. In nucleotides, the CDR3 is TGTGCCAGCAGCCGTAGCGGGAGGGCCCTCGGGGAGACCCAGTACTTC.

The V call is TRBV30, the J call TRBJ1-5, with a possible D match to TRBD1 (5 bases). CDR3 length equals 13 residues. Per the germline V gene, CDR1 is GTSNPN and CDR2 is SVGIG (reference sequence). V was clipped by 3 bases and J by 6 bases, with 12 bases between them. CDR3 residues: CAWSPQVRQPQHF. CDR3 sequence (DNA): TGTGCCTGGAGCCCACAGGTCCGTCAGCCCCAGCATTTT. The whole variable domain, filled in from reference TRBV30 and TRBJ1-5, reads SQTIHQWPATLVQPVGSPLSLECTVEGTSNPNLYWYRQAAGRGLQLLFYSVGIGQISSEVPQNLSASRPQDRQFILSSKKLLLSDSGFYLCAWSPQVRQPQHFGDGTRLSIL.

The chain links TRBV6-5 to TRBJ1-1; 9 bases align to TRBD1. This CDR3 has 13 residues. Germline CDR1 MNHEY, CDR2 SVGAGI. Unmatched junction bases numbered 8, after V lost 5 bases and J lost 10 bases. Written as DNA, the CDR3 is TGTGCCAGCAGTAAACCACAGGGGGCGTCAGCTTTCTTT. This sequence encodes CASSKPQGASAFF.

The chain joins TRBV29-1 to TRBJ1-1, with unresolved D. This CDR3 comprises 16 residues. Deletions cut 4 bases from V and 1 base from J, with 19 bases between. Germline V gives CDR1 SQVTM, CDR2 ANQGSEA. CDR3 sequence reads: CSVAPLPFQENTEAFF. In DNA form, the CDR3 reads TGCAGCGTTGCCCCGTTGCCTTTTCAGGAGAACACTGAAGCTTTCTTT.

The chain has TRBV7-9 and TRBJ2-2, with TRBD2 as a possible D gene (5 bases). V gave up 3 bases and J gave up 10 bases, with 12 bases separating them. CDR1 is SEHNR and CDR2 is FQNEAQ in the germline V gene (reference sequence). There are 13 residues in the CDR3. The CDR3 DNA reads TGTGCCAGCAGCTTTACGGGGATGTCGGAGCTGTTTTTT. The encoded protein is CASSFTGMSELFF. Using reference TRBV7-9 and TRBJ2-2 for the parts outside the CDR3, the full variable domain is DTGVSQNPRHKITKRGQNVTFRCDPISEHNRLYWYRQTLGQGPEFLTYFQNEAQLEKSRLLSDRFSAERPKGSFSTLEIQRTEQGDSAMYLCASSFTGMSELFFGEGSRLTVL.

The chain couples TRBV6-1 to TRBJ1-2; 7 nucleotides line up with TRBD1. The CDR3 covers 15 residues. Germline CDR1 MNHNS, CDR2 SASEGT. Trimming cost V 0 bases and J 4 bases; bases outside gene matches: 5. This CDR3 reads CASSEAWTGVYGYTF. The DNA for the CDR3 is TGTGCCAGCAGTGAAGCGTGGACAGGAGTCTATGGCTACACCTTC.

The chain has TRBV27 and TRBJ2-7; weak D call: TRBD1 (6 bases). The CDR3 has 12 amino acids. Trimming removed 5 bases at V and 4 bases at J, with 9 bases between. Germline V gene data show CDR1 as MNHEY and CDR2 as SMNVEV (reference sequence). CDR3 bases: TGTGCCAGCAGTCCCCAGGGGTACGAGCAGTACTTC. Protein product: CASSPQGYEQYF.

The chain uses TRBV2 and TRBJ2-2; 9 nucleotides line up with TRBD1. CDR3 length equals 15 residues. V shed 5 bases and J 5 bases; nucleotides not matched to a gene: 6. Germline assignment: CDR1 SNHLY and CDR2 FYNNEI. The CDR3 reads CASSRTGQGTGELFF. The CDR3 DNA sequence: TGTGCCAGCAGTAGGACAGGACAGGGGACCGGGGAGCTGTTTTTT.